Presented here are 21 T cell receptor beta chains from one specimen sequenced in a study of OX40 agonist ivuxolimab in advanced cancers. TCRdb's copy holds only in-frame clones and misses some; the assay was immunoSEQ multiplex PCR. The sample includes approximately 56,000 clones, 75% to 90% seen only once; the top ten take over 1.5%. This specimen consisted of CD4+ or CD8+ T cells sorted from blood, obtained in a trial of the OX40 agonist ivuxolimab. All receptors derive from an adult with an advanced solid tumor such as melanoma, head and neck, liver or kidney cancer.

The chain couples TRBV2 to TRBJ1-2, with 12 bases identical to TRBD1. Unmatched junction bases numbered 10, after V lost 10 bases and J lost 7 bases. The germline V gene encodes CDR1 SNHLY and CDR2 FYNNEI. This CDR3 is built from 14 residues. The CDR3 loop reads CANRDRGRFSGYTF. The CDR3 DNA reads TGTGCCAACCGGGACAGGGGGCGGTTTAGTGGCTACACCTTC.

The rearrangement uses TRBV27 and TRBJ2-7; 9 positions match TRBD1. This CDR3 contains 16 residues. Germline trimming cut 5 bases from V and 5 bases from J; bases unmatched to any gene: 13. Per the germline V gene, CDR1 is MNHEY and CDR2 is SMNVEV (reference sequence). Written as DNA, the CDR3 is TGTGCCAGCAGTCGTTTCACAGGGGGCGCGAATCACGAGCAGTACTTC. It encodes CASSRFTGGANHEQYF.

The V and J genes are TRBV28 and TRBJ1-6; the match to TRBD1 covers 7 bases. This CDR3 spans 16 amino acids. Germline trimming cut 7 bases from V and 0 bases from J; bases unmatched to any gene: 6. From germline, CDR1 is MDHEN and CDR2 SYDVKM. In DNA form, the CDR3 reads TGTGCCAGCACCGAGACAGGGATCTCCTATAATTCACCCCTCCACTTT. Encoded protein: CASTETGISYNSPLHF.

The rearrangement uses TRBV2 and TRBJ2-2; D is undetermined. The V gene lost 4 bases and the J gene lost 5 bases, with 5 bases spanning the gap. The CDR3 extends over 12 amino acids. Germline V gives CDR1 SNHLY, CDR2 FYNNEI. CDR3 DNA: TGTGCCAGCAGTGTCTGGACCGGGGAGCTGTTTTTT. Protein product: CASSVWTGELFF.

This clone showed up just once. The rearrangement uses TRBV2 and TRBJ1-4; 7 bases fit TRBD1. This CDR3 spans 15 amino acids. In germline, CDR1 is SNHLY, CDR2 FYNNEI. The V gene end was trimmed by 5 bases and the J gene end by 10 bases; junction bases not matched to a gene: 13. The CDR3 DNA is TGTGCCAGCAGTCCTAAATCCAGGGGGGCTGGAAAACTGTTTTTT. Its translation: CASSPKSRGAGKLFF.

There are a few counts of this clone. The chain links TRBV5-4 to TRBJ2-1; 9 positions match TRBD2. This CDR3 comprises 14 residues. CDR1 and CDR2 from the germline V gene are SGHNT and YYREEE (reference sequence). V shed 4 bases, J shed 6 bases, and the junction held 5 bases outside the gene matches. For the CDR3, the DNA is TGTGCCAGCAGCACAGGGACTAGCACCAATGAGCAGTTCTTC. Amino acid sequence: CASSTGTSTNEQFF.

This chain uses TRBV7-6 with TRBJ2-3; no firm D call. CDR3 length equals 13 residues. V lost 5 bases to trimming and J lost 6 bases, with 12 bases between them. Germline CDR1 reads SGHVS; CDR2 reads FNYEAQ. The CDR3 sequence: CASSPALGDTQYF. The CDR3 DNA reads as TGTGCCAGCAGCCCGGCATTAGGCGATACGCAGTATTTT.

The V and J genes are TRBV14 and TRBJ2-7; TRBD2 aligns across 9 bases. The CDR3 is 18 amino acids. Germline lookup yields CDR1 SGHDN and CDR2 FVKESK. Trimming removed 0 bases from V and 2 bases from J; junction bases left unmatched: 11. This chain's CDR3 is CASSQDRGAGGTPYEQYF. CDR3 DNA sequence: TGTGCCAGCAGCCAAGATCGAGGAGCGGGAGGTACTCCCTACGAGCAGTACTTC. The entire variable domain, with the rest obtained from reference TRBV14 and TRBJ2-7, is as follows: EAGVTQFPSHSVIEKGQTVTLRCDPISGHDNLYWYRRVMGKEIKFLLHFVKESKQDESGMPNNRFLAERTGGTYSTLKVQPAELEDSGVYFCASSQDRGAGGTPYEQYFGPGTRLTVT.

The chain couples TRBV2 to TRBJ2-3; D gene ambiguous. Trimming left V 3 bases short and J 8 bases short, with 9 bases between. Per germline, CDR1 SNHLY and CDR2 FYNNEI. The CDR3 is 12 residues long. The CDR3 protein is CASSELAVTQYF. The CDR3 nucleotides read TGTGCCAGCAGTGAGTTAGCTGTTACGCAGTATTTT.

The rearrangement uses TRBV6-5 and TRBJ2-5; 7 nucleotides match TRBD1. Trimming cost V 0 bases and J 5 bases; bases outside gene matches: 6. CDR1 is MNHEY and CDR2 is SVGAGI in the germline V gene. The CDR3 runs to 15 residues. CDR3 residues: CASSYSQGVPETQYF. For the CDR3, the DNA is TGTGCCAGCAGTTACTCTCAGGGGGTTCCGGAGACCCAGTACTTC.

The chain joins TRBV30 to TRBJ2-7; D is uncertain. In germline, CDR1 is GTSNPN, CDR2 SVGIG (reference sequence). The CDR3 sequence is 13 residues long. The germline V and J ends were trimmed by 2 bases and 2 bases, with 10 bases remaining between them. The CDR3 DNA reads TGTGCCTGGAGTCTAAAGGCCCCCTACGAGCAGTACTTC. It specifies CAWSLKAPYEQYF.

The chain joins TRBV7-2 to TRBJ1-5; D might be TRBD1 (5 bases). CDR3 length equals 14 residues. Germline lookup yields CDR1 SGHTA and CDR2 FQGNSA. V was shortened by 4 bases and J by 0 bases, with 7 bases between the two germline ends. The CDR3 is CASSWTSSNQPQHF. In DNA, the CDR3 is TGTGCCAGCAGCTGGACATCTAGCAATCAGCCCCAGCATTTT. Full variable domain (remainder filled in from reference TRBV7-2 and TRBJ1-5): GAGVSQSPSNKVTEKGKDVELRCDPISGHTALYWYRQSLGQGLEFLIYFQGNSAPDKSGLPSDRFSAERTGGSVSTLTIQRTQQEDSAVYLCASSWTSSNQPQHFGDGTRLSIL.

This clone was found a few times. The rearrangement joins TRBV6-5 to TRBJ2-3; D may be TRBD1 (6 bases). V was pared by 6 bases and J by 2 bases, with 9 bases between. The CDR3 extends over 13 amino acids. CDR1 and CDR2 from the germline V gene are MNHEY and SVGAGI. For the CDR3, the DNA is TGTGCCAGCAGCCGGGACATCACAGATACGCAGTATTTT. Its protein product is CASSRDITDTQYF.

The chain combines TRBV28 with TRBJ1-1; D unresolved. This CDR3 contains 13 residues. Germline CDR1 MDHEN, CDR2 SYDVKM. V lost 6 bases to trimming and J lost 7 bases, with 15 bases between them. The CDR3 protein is CASSAPGVHEAFF. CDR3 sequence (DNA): TGTGCCAGCAGCGCTCCCGGAGTCCATGAAGCTTTCTTT.

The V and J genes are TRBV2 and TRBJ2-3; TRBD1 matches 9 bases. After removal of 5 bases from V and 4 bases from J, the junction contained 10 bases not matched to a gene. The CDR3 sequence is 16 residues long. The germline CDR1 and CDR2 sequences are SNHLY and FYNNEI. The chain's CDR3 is CASSNRGLPTSDTQYF. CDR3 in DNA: TGTGCCAGCAGTAACAGGGGGCTGCCTACGTCAGATACGCAGTATTTT.

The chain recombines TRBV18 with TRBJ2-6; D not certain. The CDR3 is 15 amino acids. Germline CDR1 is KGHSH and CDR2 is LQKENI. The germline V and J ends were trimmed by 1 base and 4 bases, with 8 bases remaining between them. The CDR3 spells CASSPLRAGANVLTF. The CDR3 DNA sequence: TGTGCCAGCTCACCACTAAGGGCCGGGGCCAACGTCCTGACTTTC.

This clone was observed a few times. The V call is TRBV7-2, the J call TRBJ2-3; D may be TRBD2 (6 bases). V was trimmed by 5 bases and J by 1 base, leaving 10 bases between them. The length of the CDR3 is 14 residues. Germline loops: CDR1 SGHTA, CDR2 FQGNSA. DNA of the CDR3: TGTGCCAGCAGCCTAACGGGGGGCACAGATACGCAGTATTTT. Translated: CASSLTGGTDTQYF.

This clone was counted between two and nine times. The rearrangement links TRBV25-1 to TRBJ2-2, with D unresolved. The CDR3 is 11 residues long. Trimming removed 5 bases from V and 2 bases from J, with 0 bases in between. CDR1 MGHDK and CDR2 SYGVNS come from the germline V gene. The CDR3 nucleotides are TGTGCCAGCAGTAACACCGGGGAGCTGTTTTTT. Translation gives CASSNTGELFF.

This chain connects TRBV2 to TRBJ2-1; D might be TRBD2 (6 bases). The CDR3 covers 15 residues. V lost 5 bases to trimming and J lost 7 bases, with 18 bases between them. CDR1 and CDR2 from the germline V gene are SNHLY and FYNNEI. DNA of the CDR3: TGTGCCAGCAGTCCCACTAGAGCGGGTGCGAATGAGCAGTTCTTC. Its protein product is CASSPTRAGANEQFF.

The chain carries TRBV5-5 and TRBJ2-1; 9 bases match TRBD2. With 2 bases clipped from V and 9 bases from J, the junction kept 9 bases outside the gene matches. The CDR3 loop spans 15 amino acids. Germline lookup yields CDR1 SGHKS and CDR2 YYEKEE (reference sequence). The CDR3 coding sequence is TGTGCCAGCAGCTTACAGCGGGGGGAGAATGGTGAGCAGTTCTTC. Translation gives CASSLQRGENGEQFF.

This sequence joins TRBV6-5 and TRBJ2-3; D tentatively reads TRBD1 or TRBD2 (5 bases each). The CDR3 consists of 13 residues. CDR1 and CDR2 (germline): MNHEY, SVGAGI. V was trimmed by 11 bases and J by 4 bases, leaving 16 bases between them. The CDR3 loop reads CAAGRGESDTQYF. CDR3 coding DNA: TGTGCCGCTGGCAGAGGGGAATCAGATACGCAGTATTTT.